This T cell receptor (beta chain) was captured in a study of T cells after yellow fever vaccination. Study overall: Preparation used SMART-Seq v4 Ultra Low Input for the low-cell-number fractions. Findings of the study overall: A limited proportion of clonotypes was detected within both the CD4 and CD8 compartments. A faster peak, day 5 versus 15, was reached by the weaker secondary response. Abundant clonotypes (contaminants from the bulk population) could be present in FACS-sorted repertoires.

TCRdb reprocessed the 5' RACE reads with MiXCR, giving one entry per CDR3 protein. Of 300,000 or so distinct CDR3 sequences in the sample, almost 4% were seen once. V shed 5 bases, J shed 9 bases, and the junction held 4 bases outside the gene matches. The germline V gene has CDR1 SGHNT and CDR2 YENEEA. The CDR3 spans 14 residues. This clonotype was counted many times. Antigen unknown. The receptor was isolated from a man in his late teens or twenties who received the YFV17D yellow fever vaccine. The rearrangement uses TRBV11-3 and TRBJ2-1; 13 bases agree with TRBD2. The material sequenced was PBMCs, taken 5 days after the yellow fever booster vaccination. CDR3 sequence (DNA): TGTGCCAGCAGCCCGGGACTAGCGGGAAGTGAGCAGTTCTTC. This encodes CASSPGLAGSEQFF.